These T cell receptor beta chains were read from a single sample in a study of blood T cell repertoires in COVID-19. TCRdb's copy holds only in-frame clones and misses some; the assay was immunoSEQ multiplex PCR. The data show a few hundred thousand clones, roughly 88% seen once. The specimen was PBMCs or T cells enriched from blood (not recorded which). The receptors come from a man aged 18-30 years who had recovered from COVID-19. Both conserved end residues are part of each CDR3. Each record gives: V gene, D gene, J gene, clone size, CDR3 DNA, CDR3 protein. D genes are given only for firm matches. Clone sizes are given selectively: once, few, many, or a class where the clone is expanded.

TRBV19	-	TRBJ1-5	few	TGTGCCAGTAGTCTCCCCGTGGGCCAGCCCCAGCATTTT	CASSLPVGQPQHF
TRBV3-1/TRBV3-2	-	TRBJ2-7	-	TGTGCCAGCAGCCAAGCGCGTAGTTCCTACGAGCAGTACTTC	CASSQARSSYEQYF
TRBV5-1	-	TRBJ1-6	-	TGCGCCAGCAGCTTGTCTGTACAGAGAGATTCACCCCTCCACTTT	CASSLSVQRDSPLHF
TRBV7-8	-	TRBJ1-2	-	TGTGCCAGCAGCGGGTCGACAGCCGTAAACTATGGCTACACCTTC	CASSGSTAVNYGYTF
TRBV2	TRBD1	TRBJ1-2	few	TGTGCCAGCAGTGAGATATCGACAGGGCCCAGTTTACACACCTTC	CASSEISTGPSLHTF
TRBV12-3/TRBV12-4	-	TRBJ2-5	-	TGTGCCAGCAGCCGCGGGGTCCAAGAGACCCAGTACTTC	CASSRGVQETQYF
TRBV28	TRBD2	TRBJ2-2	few	TGTGCCAGCAGTCCGGCGGGACTAGCGGGACGAACCGGGGAGCTGTTTTTT	CASSPAGLAGRTGELFF
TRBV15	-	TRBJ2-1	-	TGTGCCACCAGCAGAGATCCAGGGGATGAGCAGTTCTTC	CATSRDPGDEQFF
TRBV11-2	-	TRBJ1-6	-	TGTGCCAGCAGCTTAGGGAGGGGACCCCTCCACTTT	CASSLGRGPLHF
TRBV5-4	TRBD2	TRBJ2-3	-	TGTGCCAGCAGCCTTAGCGGGGCCCAGGGCGATACGCAGTATTTT	CASSLSGAQGDTQYF
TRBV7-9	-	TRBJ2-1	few	TGTGCCAGCAGCCCCCGGCAGACAGGCACGTTGGTGAATGAGCAGTTCTTC	CASSPRQTGTLVNEQFF
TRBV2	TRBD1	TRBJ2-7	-	TGTGCCAGCAGTTCCGGGACAGTTGAGCAGTACTTC	CASSSGTVEQYF
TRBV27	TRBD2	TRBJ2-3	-	TGTGCCAGCAGTTTACTAGCGGCTGATACGCAGTATTTT	CASSLLAADTQYF
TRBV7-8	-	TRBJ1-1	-	TGTGCCAGCAGCTCGAGCAGGGGAGGGTTCGCTGAAGCTTTCTTT	CASSSSRGGFAEAFF
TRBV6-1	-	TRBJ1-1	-	TGTGCCAGCAGTGAAGCGCTTCGCCGGACTGAAGCTTTCTTT	CASSEALRRTEAFF
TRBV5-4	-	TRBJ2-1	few	TGTGCCAGCAGCTTCGGGGGAGGCTCCTACAATGAGCAGTTCTTC	CASSFGGGSYNEQFF
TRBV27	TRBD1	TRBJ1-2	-	TGTGCCAGCAGTTTATCGGGACAGGTTGGCTACACCTTC	CASSLSGQVGYTF
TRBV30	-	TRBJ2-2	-	TGTGCCTGTAGTCCCTCCACCGGGGAGCTGTTTTTT	CACSPSTGELFF
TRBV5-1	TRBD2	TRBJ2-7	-	TGCGCCAGCAGCTTGACCGGGACTAGCTCTCACGAGCAGTACTTC	CASSLTGTSSHEQYF
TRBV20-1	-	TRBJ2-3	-	TGCAGTGCTAGTCCCGGGGAAAATACGCAGTATTTT	CSASPGENTQYF
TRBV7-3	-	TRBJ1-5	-	TGTGCCAGCAGCTTAGGGTCGGGTATTTTTTGTCGGCCCCAGCATTTT	CASSLGSGIFCRPQHF
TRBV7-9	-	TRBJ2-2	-	TGTGCCAGCAGCTTAGTGACTGCCGGGGAGCTGTTTTTT	CASSLVTAGELFF
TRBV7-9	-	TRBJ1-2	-	TGTGCCAGCAGCTTACAACTCCTCCAAAGCACTGGCTACACCTTC	CASSLQLLQSTGYTF
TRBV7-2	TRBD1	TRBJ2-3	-	TGTGCCAGCACTTCCCGGGACAGAGGCACAGATACGCAGTATTTT	CASTSRDRGTDTQYF
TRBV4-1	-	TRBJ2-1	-	TGCGCCAGCAGCCAAAGTATCAGCTCCTACAATGAGCAGTTCTTC	CASSQSISSYNEQFF
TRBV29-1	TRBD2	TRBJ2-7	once	TGCAGCGCTAAATTACTTCATAGCGGGAGCTACGAGCAGTACTTC	CSAKLLHSGSYEQYF
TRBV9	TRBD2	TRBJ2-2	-	TGTGCCAGCAGCGCCGCACGGGACTACTTCAACACCGGGGAGCTGTTTTTT	CASSAARDYFNTGELFF
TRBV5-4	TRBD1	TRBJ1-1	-	TGTGCCAGCAGCTTGGGACAGGGTGGAAACATGAACACTGAAGCTTTCTTT	CASSLGQGGNMNTEAFF
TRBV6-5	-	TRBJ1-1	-	TGTGCCAGCAAGAGGTCGGTGGAACTGAACACTGAAGCTTTCTTT	CASKRSVELNTEAFF
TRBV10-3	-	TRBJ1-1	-	TGTGCCATCAGTGAGTCTCGTGGGGGAGGCGCTGAAGCTTTCTTT	CAISESRGGGAEAFF
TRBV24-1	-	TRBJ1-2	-	TGTGCCACCAGTGATTCCAGGGGTAGGGATGGCTACACCTTC	CATSDSRGRDGYTF
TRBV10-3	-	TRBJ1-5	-	TGTGCCATCAGTCCCCTAGGCGATCAGCCCCAGCATTTT	CAISPLGDQPQHF
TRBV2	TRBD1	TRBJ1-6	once	TGTGCCAGCAAATGGGACAGGGATTATTCACCCCTCCACTTT	CASKWDRDYSPLHF
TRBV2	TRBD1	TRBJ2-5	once	TGTGCCAGCAGTACCGAGACAGGGAGTTCCCAGTACTTC	CASSTETGSSQYF
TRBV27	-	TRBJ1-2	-	TGTGCCACGCGAGACCCGGCGGGCTATGGCTACACCTTC	CATRDPAGYGYTF
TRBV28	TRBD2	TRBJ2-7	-	TGTGCCAGCAGCTGGGGACTAGCTAGGGACGAGCAGTACTTC	CASSWGLARDEQYF
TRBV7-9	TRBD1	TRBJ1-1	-	TGTGCCAGCAGCCCCAGGGGTACAGGGGGAGGCATGAACACTGAAGCTTTCTTT	CASSPRGTGGGMNTEAFF
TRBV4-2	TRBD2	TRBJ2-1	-	TGTGCCAGCAGCCAAGATGAAAGGCGGGAGGTGAGCTCCTACAATGAGCAGTTCTTC	CASSQDERREVSSYNEQFF
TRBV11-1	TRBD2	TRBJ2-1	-	TGTGCCAGCAGCTTAGGCGAGCTAGCGGGAGGTGTGCAGTTCTTC	CASSLGELAGGVQFF
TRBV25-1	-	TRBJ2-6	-	TGTGCCAGCAGTCCGGAGGATATGAGCGTCCTGACTTTC	CASSPEDMSVLTF
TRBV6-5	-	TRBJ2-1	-	TGTGCCAGCAGTTACTCGCGACTAGGGCACAATGAGCAGTTCTTC	CASSYSRLGHNEQFF
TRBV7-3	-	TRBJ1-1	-	TGTGCCAGCATCGACCGGAGGGTTTTGAACACTGAAGCTTTCTTT	CASIDRRVLNTEAFF
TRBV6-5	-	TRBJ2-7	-	TGTGCCAGCTACTCGGACGGACTCTCCTACGAGCAGTACTTC	CASYSDGLSYEQYF
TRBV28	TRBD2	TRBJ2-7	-	TGTGCCAGCAGTTTCCTAGCGGGAGCGGGGGAGCAGTACTTC	CASSFLAGAGEQYF
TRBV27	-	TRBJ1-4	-	TGTGCCAGCAGTTTAATGGGGGGTAGAGAAAAACTGTTTTTT	CASSLMGGREKLFF
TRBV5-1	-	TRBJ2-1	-	TGCGCCAGCAGCAGAACTACGGGCAATGAGCAGTTCTTC	CASSRTTGNEQFF
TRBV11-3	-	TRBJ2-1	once	TGTGCCAGCAGCTTAGTGGCCCATGAGCAGTTCTTC	CASSLVAHEQFF
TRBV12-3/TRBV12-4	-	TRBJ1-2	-	TGTGCCAGCAGTACCGACAGATACTATGGCTACACCTTC	CASSTDRYYGYTF
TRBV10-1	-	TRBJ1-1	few	TGCGCCAGCAGTGAGGATCTCGGGAACACTGAAGCTTTCTTT	CASSEDLGNTEAFF
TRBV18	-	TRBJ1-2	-	TGTGCCAGCTCACCTTTCCGGGGGGACGGCTACACCTTC	CASSPFRGDGYTF
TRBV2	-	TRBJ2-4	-	TGTGCCAGCAGTTTGACACTAGCCAAAAACATTCAGTACTTC	CASSLTLAKNIQYF
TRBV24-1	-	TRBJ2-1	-	TGTGCCACCAGTGATGCAACAGGACACAATGAGCAGTTCTTC	CATSDATGHNEQFF
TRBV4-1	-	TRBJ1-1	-	TGCGCCAGCAGCCAAGAAGGCGGGGCCTTAACTGAAGCTTTCTTT	CASSQEGGALTEAFF
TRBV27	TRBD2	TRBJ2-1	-	TGTGCCAGCAGACGACTAGCGGGAAACTCCTACAATGAGCAGTTCTTC	CASRRLAGNSYNEQFF
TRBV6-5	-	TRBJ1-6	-	TGTGCCAGCAAAAGACAGGAGAATTCACCCCTCCACTTT	CASKRQENSPLHF
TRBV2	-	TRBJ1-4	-	TGTGCCAGCAGTGAGACAGCAACTAATGAAAAACTGTTTTTT	CASSETATNEKLFF
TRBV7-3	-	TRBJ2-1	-	TGTGCCAGCAGCTTCTCCCCGGGGTATTCCGACAATGAGCAGTTCTTC	CASSFSPGYSDNEQFF
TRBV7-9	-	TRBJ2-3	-	TGTGCCAGCACCTTCGGGGGAATCCGGGGGGATACGCAGTATTTT	CASTFGGIRGDTQYF
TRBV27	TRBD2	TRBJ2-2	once	TGTGCCAGCAGTATACGGACTAGCGGGAGGACCGGGGAGCTGTTTTTT	CASSIRTSGRTGELFF